This entry is about one T cell receptor (beta chain). Its antigen has not been determined. Base qualities are not recorded, but no much larger clone differs from it by a single base. The data originate from a study of CD8 T cells in ankylosing spondylitis (dated by TCRdb to about 2017). With respect to the entire study: The study set out to find disease-linked TCR variants by profiling T cell receptor beta repertoires in ankylosing spondylitis patients and healthy donors. The full study cohort comprised about 23 ankylosing spondylitis patients and about a hundred healthy donors. Peripheral blood was sampled, and synovial fluid was also collected from ankylosing spondylitis patients.

The CDR3 holds 16 amino acids from the cysteine to the phenylalanine. The retained sequence is limited to the CDR3, 48 bases, with the frame set at the first base. The junction shows trimming of 4 bases on V and 4 bases on J, and the gene matches do not reach 3 bases of it. CDR1 and CDR2 were assigned from the germline V gene (reference sequence) as SGHNT and YYREEE. Data came from an Illumina HiSeq 2500. TCR beta libraries were prepared by quantitative 5'-RACE with molecular barcodes. Turning to the authors' computational methods: To identify disease-linked TCR variants, a new computational method was used, one built on a probabilistic model of VDJ rearrangement. TCRdb trimmed the raw reads at Q25, called clones with MiXCR and kept productive beta chains. Every entry covers one CDR3 protein and lists the most common genes and DNA from its rows. The V and J calls come from TCRdb's annotation, not from the publication. In all, the sample holds a few hundred thousand distinct CDR3 sequences, and about 10% of those were seen once. The top ten clones comprise around 6.5% of the sample.

What the study reported, not specific to this receptor: Blood from ankylosing spondylitis patients appeared to be characterized by a TCR beta motif made up of under ten highly homologous amino acid variants. Significant enrichment of the disease-linked clones was reported in matched synovial fluid samples from ankylosing spondylitis patients. Some motif variants had previously been reported in the synovial fluid and blood of reactive arthritis patients, which suggests shared mechanisms of disease initiation. The disease-linked clones showed a CD8+ phenotype and occurred at relatively low frequencies in peripheral blood.

The sequencing input was blood, either unsorted or a sorted T cell fraction (not recorded which). The rearrangement combines TRBV5-4 with TRBJ2-3, and TRBD2 matches 16 of the central bases. The sequence derives from a male donor with ankylosing spondylitis or in good health (not recorded which). The CDR3 here reads CASSLGLAGGPDTQYF. The sequenced DNA: TGTGCCAGCAGCCTGGGACTAGCGGGAGGGCCAGATACGCAGTATTTT.